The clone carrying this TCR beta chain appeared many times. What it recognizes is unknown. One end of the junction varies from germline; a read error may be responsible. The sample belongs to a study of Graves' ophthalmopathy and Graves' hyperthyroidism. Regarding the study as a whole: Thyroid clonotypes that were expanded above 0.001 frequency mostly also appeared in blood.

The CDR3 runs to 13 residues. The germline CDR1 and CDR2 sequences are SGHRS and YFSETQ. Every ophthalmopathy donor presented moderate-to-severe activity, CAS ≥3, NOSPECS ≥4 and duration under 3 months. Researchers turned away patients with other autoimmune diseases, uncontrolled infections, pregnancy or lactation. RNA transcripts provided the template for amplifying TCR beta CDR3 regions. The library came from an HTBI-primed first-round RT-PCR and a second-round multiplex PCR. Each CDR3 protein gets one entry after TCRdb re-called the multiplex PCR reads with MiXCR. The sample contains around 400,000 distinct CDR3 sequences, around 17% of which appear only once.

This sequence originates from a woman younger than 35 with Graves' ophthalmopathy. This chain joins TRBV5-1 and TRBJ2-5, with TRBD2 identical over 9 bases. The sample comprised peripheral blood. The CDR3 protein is CASSLTPGLAKDF. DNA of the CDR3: TGCGCCAGCAGCTTGACCCCTGGACTAGCGAAAGACTTC.